A selection of T cell receptor beta chains follows, all from one sample in a study of cytomegalovirus exposure and HLA in healthy donors. Profiling relied on immunoSEQ multiplex PCR, and the TCRdb table lists in-frame clones only, not all of them. The data contain around 64,000 clones, about 69% of them seen just once; the ten biggest clones take up 6.8%. Sequenced sample: PBMCs. The source is a man aged 25-40 years in good health and CMV-seropositive. Both conserved end residues are part of each CDR3. The D gene is left open where the match is weak. Not every row has a clone size; where given, it reads once, few, many or a size class.

TRBV7-9,-,TRBJ1-5,-,CASSVSGGIQPQHF,TGTGCCAGCAGCGTCTCGGGGGGGATTCAGCCCCAGCATTTT
TRBV5-5,TRBD1,TRBJ1-6,few,CASSPAVGTAYSPLHF,TGTGCCAGCAGCCCCGCCGTGGGGACAGCTTATTCACCCCTCCACTTT
TRBV9,-,TRBJ1-6,-,CASSVEAGVNSPLHF,TGTGCCAGCAGCGTAGAGGCAGGGGTTAATTCACCCCTCCACTTT
TRBV2,TRBD1,TRBJ1-5,-,CASRGGQGSQPQHF,TGTGCCAGCAGGGGCGGACAGGGCAGTCAGCCCCAGCATTTT
TRBV28,-,TRBJ2-7,-,CASSLSVQGSGEQYF,TGTGCCAGCAGTTTATCGGTCCAGGGTTCAGGGGAGCAGTACTTC
TRBV10-3,-,TRBJ1-2,-,CAISESGQDDGYTF,TGTGCCATCAGTGAGTCGGGGCAGGATGATGGCTACACCTTC
TRBV5-5,-,TRBJ1-5,few,CASSGTHNQPQHF,TGTGCCAGCAGCGGGACTCACAATCAGCCCCAGCATTTT
TRBV7-9,-,TRBJ1-1,-,CASSFKTSNTEAFF,TGTGCCAGCAGCTTCAAAACATCCAACACTGAAGCTTTCTTT
TRBV4-1,TRBD1,TRBJ1-2,-,CASSLGTENYGYTF,TGCGCCAGCAGCCTAGGGACAGAAAACTATGGCTACACCTTC
TRBV5-1,TRBD2,TRBJ2-1,-,CASSLGTRDGEQFF,TGCGCCAGCAGCTTAGGGACTAGGGATGGTGAGCAGTTCTTC
TRBV4-2,-,TRBJ1-2,-,CASSQPRTAPYGYTF,TGTGCCAGCAGCCAACCTCGGACAGCTCCCTATGGCTACACCTTC
TRBV10-3,TRBD2,TRBJ2-3,-,CAISESGASGGFPCF,TGTGCCATCAGTGAGTCAGGGGCTAGCGGGGGGTTCCCCTGTTTT
TRBV19,-,TRBJ1-5,-,CASSIADQPQHF,TGTGCCAGTAGTATAGCTGATCAGCCCCAGCATTTT
TRBV18,-,TRBJ2-3,once,CASSPSGTDTQYF,TGTGCCAGCTCACCGTCGGGCACAGATACGCAGTATTTT
TRBV5-1,TRBD1,TRBJ2-1,once,CASSSPGQGRRSSYNEQFF,TGCGCCAGCAGTTCCCCCGGACAGGGTCGAAGAAGCTCCTACAATGAGCAGTTCTTC
TRBV5-1,-,TRBJ1-3,-,CASSLYGTRGLNGNTIYF,TGCGCCAGCAGCTTGTACGGTACCCGGGGGTTGAATGGAAACACCATATATTTT
TRBV6-5,-,TRBJ2-5,-,CASSYYASRGETQYF,TGTGCCAGCAGTTACTATGCGAGTAGAGGAGAGACCCAGTACTTC
TRBV10-3,TRBD2,TRBJ2-3,-,CAISDGGSLMNTQYF,TGTGCCATCAGTGACGGGGGGAGCTTGATGAATACGCAGTATTTT
TRBV9,-,TRBJ2-7,-,CASSLQGRNDEQYF,TGTGCCAGCAGCCTTCAGGGTAGGAACGACGAGCAGTACTTC
TRBV11-2,TRBD1,TRBJ1-2,-,CASSLGSGTGYRGYTF,TGTGCCAGCAGCTTAGGCTCCGGGACAGGGTATAGAGGCTACACCTTC
TRBV2,TRBD2,TRBJ2-1,once,CASTILAGGSYNEQFF,TGTGCCAGCACCATACTAGCGGGGGGCTCCTACAATGAGCAGTTCTTC
TRBV9,-,TRBJ1-4,-,CASSEGELSSEKLFF,TGTGCCAGCAGCGAGGGGGAATTAAGTAGTGAAAAACTGTTTTTT